The clone carrying this TCR beta chain was observed at least ten times. Its target is unknown. This sample was taken from a study of T cells in Graves' hyperthyroidism and ophthalmopathy. Per the germline V gene, CDR1 is MNHEY and CDR2 is SMNVEV (reference sequence). V was pared by 5 bases and J by 3 bases, with 17 bases between. The CDR3 is 15 amino acids. Using RNA transcripts as the source, TCR beta CDR3 regions were amplified. First-round RT-PCR with HTBI primers amplified the TCR CDR3 region. Each CDR3 protein gets one entry after TCRdb re-called the multiplex PCR reads with MiXCR. The sample holds approximately 600,000 distinct CDR3 sequences, less than 25% seen once. Findings and limits, study-wide: Progression to ophthalmopathy was predicted a median of about 6.6 months early.

The TCR was taken from a man aged 25-45 years with Graves' ophthalmopathy. The gene calls are TRBV27 and TRBJ2-7; a weak D match, TRBD1 (7 bases). Sequencing was carried out using blood. The CDR3 sequence: CASSDPRRGHYEQYF. CDR3 DNA: TGTGCCAGCAGTGACCCTCGGAGGGGGCACTACGAGCAGTACTTC.